Below, 24 T cell receptor beta chains from the same sample are listed, as sequenced in a study of blood T cells in healthy people across ages. Sample-barcoded 5' priming and a J-beta primer mix drove a second PCR of roughly 6 to 12 cycles. In TCRdb, the 5' RACE reads were re-called with MiXCR into one record per CDR3 protein. Here the sample spans some 1.5 million distinct CDR3 sequences, roughly 43% being singletons. Sequencing was performed on blood. The receptor source for this set is a woman younger than 35 in good health.

This clonotype occurred a few times. The gene calls are TRBV6-2 or TRBV6-3 and TRBJ1-1; D might be TRBD1 (5 bases). The ends were cut back, 11 bases at V and 1 base at J, with 14 bases in the middle. Germline V CDR1 and CDR2: MNHEY, SVGEGT. This CDR3 comprises 13 residues. Here the CDR3 reads CAGAGLGNTEAFF. CDR3 DNA: TGTGCCGGCGCAGGGTTGGGGAACACTGAAGCTTTCTTT.

Comments on this clonotype: At one end the junction does not follow the germline gene, possibly because of a read error. The rearrangement links TRBV28 to TRBJ2-3; 15 bases align to TRBD2. The CDR3 consists of 19 residues. The germline V gene encodes CDR1 MDHEN and CDR2 SYDVKM. The CDR3 here is CASRHLGLAGGRGSDTQYF. The CDR3, as DNA: TGCGCCAGCAGACACTTGGGACTAGCGGGGGGCCGGGGTTCAGATACGCAGTATTTT. The complete variable domain, with remaining parts taken from reference TRBV28 and TRBJ2-3, reads DVKVTQSSRYLVKRTGEKVFLECVQDMDHENMFWYRQDPGLGLRLIYFSYDVKMKEKGDIPEGYSVSREKKERFSLILESASTNQTSMYLCASRHLGLAGGRGSDTQYFGPGTRLTVL.

V is TRBV28 and J is TRBJ1-1; possible D gene TRBD1, 5 bases. This CDR3 comprises 15 residues. V lost 6 bases, J lost 5 bases, and 19 bases lay in between. The germline V gene has CDR1 MDHEN and CDR2 SYDVKM. This CDR3 is CASSSGALVGTEAFF. CDR3 nucleotide sequence: TGTGCCAGCAGCTCCGGGGCTCTTGTTGGGACTGAAGCTTTCTTT.

The gene calls are TRBV5-1 and TRBJ1-1; the D is unclear. This CDR3 comprises 17 residues. From germline, CDR1 is SGHRS and CDR2 YFSETQ. The V end was cut by 0 bases, the J end by 0 bases, with 15 bases between. The CDR3 protein is CASSLANSRFMNTEAFF. The DNA of the CDR3 is TGCGCCAGCAGCTTGGCCAATTCCAGGTTCATGAACACTGAAGCTTTCTTT.

This clonotype showed up just a few times. One base away lies a much larger clone, so this may be a sequencing read error. The chain is built from TRBV5-6 and TRBJ1-1; D is unresolved. V gave up 0 bases and J gave up 1 base, with 4 bases separating them. This CDR3 spans 13 amino acids. From germline, CDR1 is SGHDT and CDR2 YYEEEE. The CDR3 reads CASSLDQNTEAFF. The DNA of the CDR3 is TGTGCCAGCAGCTTGGATCAGAACACTGAAGCTTTCTTT.

The gene calls are TRBV12-3 or TRBV12-4 and TRBJ1-2; 9 nucleotides match TRBD1. J was trimmed by 7 bases and V by 5 bases; bases with no gene match: 8. CDR3 length equals 14 residues. The CDR3 nucleotides read TGTGCCAGCAGTGGCCAGACAGGGGGAATTGGCTACACCTTC. It translates to CASSGQTGGIGYTF.

The chain couples TRBV29-1 to TRBJ2-3; the D gene is possibly TRBD2 (6 bases). Germline V gives CDR1 SQVTM, CDR2 ANQGSEA. The CDR3 covers 14 residues. This chain's CDR3 is CSAGRLGSKGTQYF. CDR3 DNA sequence: TGCAGTGCCGGTAGACTAGGAAGTAAGGGTACGCAGTATTTT.

V and J are TRBV20-1 and TRBJ2-4; the D is unclear. Matching the DNA end better, TRBJ2-7 makes the J call doubtful. The length of the CDR3 is 12 residues. CDR1 and CDR2 from the germline V gene are DFQATT and SNEGSKA (reference sequence). The CDR3 here is CSARGLQYEQYF. The CDR3 bases are TGCAGTGCTAGAGGTTTACAATACGAGCAGTACTTC.

The V call is TRBV13, the J call TRBJ2-3; 7 bases are shared with TRBD2. The CDR3 is made up of 15 amino acids. Trimming at V came to 5 bases and at J to 0 bases, leaving 5 bases not matched to a gene. Germline lookup yields CDR1 PRHDT and CDR2 FYEKMQ (reference sequence). This chain's CDR3 is CASSGPTSSTDTQYF. In DNA form, the CDR3 reads TGTGCCAGCAGCGGGCCGACTAGCAGCACAGATACGCAGTATTTT.

This clonotype was seen just once. V and J are TRBV5-6 and TRBJ2-1; D possibly corresponds to TRBD2 (6 bases). The germline gives CDR1 SGHDT, CDR2 YYEEEE. V was cut by 4 bases and J by 10 bases, with 27 bases left in between. The CDR3 spans 17 residues. For the CDR3, the DNA is TGTGCCAGCAGCGGGTTTGACCCGGCACTAGCCAGTCGGGAGCAGTTCTTC. Its protein is CASSGFDPALASREQFF. The variable domain in full, completed from reference TRBV5-6 and TRBJ2-1, reads DAGVTQSPTHLIKTRGQQVTLRCSPKSGHDTVSWYQQALGQGPQFIFQYYEEEERQRGNFPDRFSGHQFPNYSSELNVNALLLGDSALYLCASSGFDPALASREQFFGPGTRLTVL.

The J gene is TRBJ2-6, the V gene TRBV12-3 or TRBV12-4; TRBD1 or TRBD2 may be the D gene (5 bases each). The CDR3 runs 16 residues. The V end was cut by 3 bases, the J end by 0 bases, with 9 bases between. CDR3 in amino acids: CASSLGRLSGANVLTF. DNA of the CDR3: TGTGCCAGCAGTTTGGGACGGCTCTCTGGGGCCAACGTCCTGACTTTC.

This clonotype appeared a single time. The V call is TRBV11-2, the J call TRBJ2-5; TRBD2 agrees at 10 bases. This CDR3 spans 14 amino acids. Looked up from germline, CDR1 is SGHAT and CDR2 is FQNNGV. The trim removed 6 bases at V and 11 bases at J, leaving 12 bases unmatched. The CDR3 reads CASRSGGGYNEQYF. The CDR3 region has the DNA TGTGCCAGCAGGAGCGGGGGGGGTTACAATGAGCAGTACTTC.

This clonotype was counted many times. This chain uses TRBV11-1 with TRBJ2-1, with a weak D call TRBD2 (6 bases). V dropped 3 bases and J dropped 0 bases, with 15 bases sitting between them. This CDR3 spans 17 amino acids. Germline V gives CDR1 SGHAT, CDR2 FQDESV (reference sequence). Here the CDR3 DNA reads TGTGCCAGCAGCTTCAGTGGGGCGGGGATCTCCTACAATGAGCAGTTCTTC. This sequence encodes CASSFSGAGISYNEQFF.

This clonotype was found many times. This chain uses TRBV10-3 with TRBJ2-1; TRBD2 is a possible D gene (5 bases). The V gene lost 6 bases and the J gene lost 0 bases, with 15 bases spanning the gap. This CDR3 is built from 16 residues. CDR1 is ENHRY and CDR2 is SYGVKD in the germline V gene. The CDR3 sequence: CAIRGIASSSYNEQFF. The CDR3, as DNA: TGTGCCATCAGGGGTATAGCGAGCAGCTCCTACAATGAGCAGTTCTTC.

This clonotype has a handful of counts. This rearrangement joins TRBV27 to TRBJ2-7; D possibly matches TRBD1 or TRBD2 (5 bases each). Germline CDR1 MNHEY, CDR2 SMNVEV (reference sequence). V lost 0 bases and J lost 6, with 12 bases in between. The CDR3 is made up of 14 amino acids. The CDR3 loop is CASSLSGTIFEQYF. Here the CDR3 DNA reads TGTGCCAGCAGTTTATCGGGGACCATATTCGAGCAGTACTTC.

To note about this clonotype: One junction end disagrees with the germline gene, perhaps due to a read error. The chain couples TRBV6-1 to TRBJ1-1; 7 bases are shared with TRBD1. Germline V gene lookup returns CDR1 MNHNS and CDR2 SASEGT. The CDR3 contains 13 residues. CDR3 sequence (DNA): TGTGCCAACAGTCTCCGGGACAGCACTGAAGCTTTCTTT. Translated: CANSLRDSTEAFF.

V and J are TRBV5-1 and TRBJ2-2; D not certain. V shed 0 bases and J shed 5 bases, with 5 bases lying between them. CDR3 length: 13 residues. The germline V gene encodes CDR1 SGHRS and CDR2 YFSETQ. This CDR3 reads CASSLEFTGELFF. The CDR3 DNA sequence: TGCGCCAGCAGCTTGGAGTTTACCGGGGAGCTGTTTTTT.

The chain is built from TRBV29-1 and TRBJ2-7; no firm D call. V was clipped by 7 bases and J by 4 bases, with 11 bases between them. CDR3 size: 11 residues. Germline V gives CDR1 SQVTM, CDR2 ANQGSEA. The CDR3 region is CSAGRLYEQYF. Written as DNA, the CDR3 is TGCAGCGCGGGCCGGCTTTACGAGCAGTACTTC.

This clonotype was seen a single time. This could be a read error, since a much larger clone is one nucleotide away. This rearrangement joins TRBV9 to TRBJ1-6; 7 positions agree with TRBD1. The CDR3 length is 16 residues. Germline assignment: CDR1 SGDLS and CDR2 YYNGEE. V shed 5 bases and J 0 bases; nucleotides not matched to a gene: 5. CDR3 sequence reads: CASRGTDSSYNSPLHF. CDR3 DNA: TGTGCCAGCAGAGGGACAGACAGCTCCTATAATTCACCCCTCCACTTT.

This chain connects TRBV20-1 to TRBJ2-3; 7 bases match TRBD1. This CDR3 has 15 residues. V lost 6 bases, J lost 5 bases, and 14 bases stayed unmatched. CDR1 and CDR2 from the germline V gene are DFQATT and SNEGSKA (reference sequence). The DNA for the CDR3 is TGCAGTGCAAGGGGGTCAGACAGGGCAATAGATACGCAGTATTTT. It is translated as CSARGSDRAIDTQYF.

The chain employs TRBV7-3 and TRBJ2-2; possible D gene TRBD2, 5 bases. This CDR3 contains 18 residues. Germline loops: CDR1 SGHTA, CDR2 FQGTGA. Trimming stripped 3 bases from V and 4 bases from J, with 21 bases between. The CDR3 loop is CASSLLYATNLSTGELFF. As DNA, the CDR3 is TGTGCCAGCAGCTTGTTGTATGCGACTAACCTAAGCACCGGGGAGCTGTTTTTT.

The chain is built from TRBV12-3 or TRBV12-4 and TRBJ2-1, with unresolved D. Matching the DNA end better, TRBJ2-7 makes the J call doubtful. The CDR3 spans 16 residues. CDR3 sequence reads: CASSRFLHSSYNEQYF. Here the CDR3 DNA reads TGTGCCAGCAGTAGGTTTTTGCATAGCTCCTACAATGAGCAGTACTTC.

This clonotype was seen ten or more times. The chain is built from TRBV6-7 and TRBJ2-7; possible D gene TRBD2, 5 bases. TRBV6-7 counts as an open reading frame of uncertain function. This CDR3 is 10 amino acids long. Trimming took off 7 bases at V and 7 bases at J, with 8 bases between the two ends. The CDR3 nucleotides are TGTGCCAGCAAACCGGGGGAGCAGTACTTC. It specifies CASKPGEQYF.

The chain uses TRBV15 and TRBJ2-7; D may be TRBD2 (6 bases). The last part of the DNA fits TRBJ2-4 better; the J call may be wrong. This CDR3 spans 16 amino acids. Looked up from germline, CDR1 is LNHNV and CDR2 is YYDKDF (reference sequence). CDR3 sequence reads: CATSRDGGPWGNIQYF. CDR3 coding DNA: TGTGCCACCAGCAGAGATGGAGGGCCCTGGGGAAACATTCAGTACTTC.